This is a list of T cell receptor beta chains from one sample in a study of cytomegalovirus exposure and HLA in healthy donors. The method was immunoSEQ multiplex PCR; TCRdb's version includes in-frame clones alone and lacks a portion of them. The table includes about 120,000 clones, around 70% detected once. The sequencing input was PBMCs. The source of these receptors is a man aged 30 to 39 in good health and CMV-seropositive. Each CDR3 is given with its conserved first and last residue. The D gene is left open where the match is weak. Rows give clone size only sometimes, using once, few, many, or a class for an expanded clone.

j_call cdr3_length clone_size d_call v_call cdr3_aa cdr3_nt
TRBJ2-5 16 once . TRBV1 CTSSQDGGGAEETQYF TGCACCAGCAGCCAAGACGGCGGGGGGGCGGAGGAGACCCAGTACTTC
TRBJ2-7 15 . . TRBV27 CASSGRGQAWDEQYF TGTGCCAGCAGTGGGAGGGGACAGGCGTGGGACGAGCAGTACTTC
TRBJ1-4 15 few TRBD1 TRBV6-5 CASRATGATNEKLFF TGTGCCAGCAGAGCCACAGGGGCAACTAATGAAAAACTGTTTTTT
TRBJ1-4 13 few . TRBV19 CASSIPGVEKLFF TGTGCCAGTAGTATTCCAGGGGTGGAAAAACTGTTTTTT
TRBJ2-2 16 once TRBD2 TRBV30 CAWNAGGKRDTGELFF TGTGCCTGGAATGCGGGGGGCAAACGGGACACCGGGGAGCTGTTTTTT
TRBJ1-6 15 . TRBD1 TRBV28 CASTGTGTANSPLHF TGTGCCAGCACCGGGACCGGGACAGCCAATTCACCCCTCCACTTT
TRBJ1-1 16 . . TRBV7-9 CASSLDSNGGYTEAFF TGTGCCAGCAGCTTAGACAGTAATGGCGGGTACACTGAAGCTTTCTTT
TRBJ2-7 15 . TRBD2 TRBV10-3 CAIGPRGSGRLEQYF TGTGCCATCGGACCCCGGGGTAGCGGGCGCCTGGAGCAGTACTTC
TRBJ1-6 14 . TRBD1 TRBV27 CASSFDRGRSPLHF TGTGCCAGCAGTTTTGACAGGGGGCGGTCACCCCTCCACTTT
TRBJ2-2 14 . . TRBV4-3 CASSQDYQGPELFF TGCGCCAGCAGCCAAGATTACCAGGGGCCTGAGCTGTTTTTT
TRBJ2-3 15 . TRBD2 TRBV5-1 CASSPSGRGTDTQYF TGCGCCAGCAGCCCAAGCGGGAGGGGCACAGATACGCAGTATTTT
TRBJ2-5 14 . . TRBV7-8 CASSLPFIPETQYF TGTGCCAGCAGCCTACCTTTTATTCCGGAGACCCAGTACTTC
TRBJ2-7 13 once . TRBV11-1 CASSLWGQDEQYF TGTGCCAGCAGCTTGTGGGGGCAGGACGAGCAGTACTTC
TRBJ2-7 12 . . TRBV9 CASSVVGGEQYF TGTGCCAGCAGCGTAGTGGGGGGCGAGCAGTACTTC
TRBJ1-1 16 few TRBD1 TRBV7-6 CASSLDAGTGSVEAFF TGTGCCAGCAGCTTAGACGCCGGGACAGGGTCGGTTGAAGCTTTCTTT
TRBJ2-7 15 . TRBD1 TRBV18 CASSPLQGGSYEQYF TGTGCCAGCTCACCACTACAGGGGGGCTCCTACGAGCAGTACTTC
TRBJ1-1 13 . TRBD1 TRBV6-5 CASRVDRGTEAFF TGTGCCAGCAGGGTGGACAGGGGCACCGAAGCTTTCTTT
TRBJ2-6 16 . . TRBV11-2 CASSPLISSGANVLTF TGTGCCAGCAGCCCCCTAATTAGCTCTGGGGCCAACGTCCTGACTTTC
TRBJ2-3 14 . TRBD2 TRBV29-1 CSVGERGGADTQYF TGCAGCGTTGGGGAGCGGGGGGGCGCAGATACGCAGTATTTT
TRBJ2-5 11 . . TRBV20-1 CSAGGFGTQYF TGCAGTGCGGGCGGGTTCGGGACCCAGTACTTC
TRBJ2-7 16 . TRBD1 TRBV2 CASSGMTGAGSYEQYF TGTGCCAGCAGTGGGATGACAGGGGCAGGTTCCTACGAGCAGTACTTC
TRBJ2-1 15 . . TRBV6-6 CASSYSNTEYNEQFF TGTGCCAGCAGTTACTCGAACACAGAGTACAATGAGCAGTTCTTC
TRBJ1-1 14 . . TRBV6-1 CASSEGTGWTEAFF TGTGCCAGCAGTGAAGGTACAGGGTGGACTGAAGCTTTCTTT
TRBJ1-2 15 . . TRBV6-5 CASSISKQGAYGYTF TGTGCCAGCAGTATCTCCAAACAGGGAGCCTATGGCTACACCTTC
TRBJ1-1 14 . . TRBV5-1 CASLRGPWETEAFF TGCGCCAGCCTCCGAGGCCCGTGGGAGACTGAAGCTTTCTTT
TRBJ2-5 14 . TRBD1 TRBV7-2 CASSPGTGWETQYF TGTGCCAGCAGCCCCGGGACAGGGTGGGAGACCCAGTACTTC
TRBJ2-3 13 . . TRBV5-4 CASSSGATDTQYF TGTGCCAGCAGCTCAGGCGCCACAGATACGCAGTATTTT
TRBJ1-2 15 . . TRBV19 CASSINPGNNYGYTF TGTGCCAGTAGTATAAATCCGGGAAATAACTATGGCTACACCTTC
TRBJ1-2 14 few TRBD1 TRBV9 CASSAEGGFGGYTF TGTGCCAGCAGCGCTGAAGGGGGCTTCGGTGGCTACACCTTC
TRBJ2-7 14 . . TRBV5-5 CASSLGELTHEQYF TGTGCCAGCAGCTTAGGGGAACTAACCCACGAGCAGTACTTC
TRBJ1-5 15 . . TRBV28 CASSLRGGSNQPQHF TGTGCCAGCAGTTTACGGGGGGGCTCAAATCAGCCCCAGCATTTT
TRBJ1-2 15 . . TRBV6-1 CASSVVQGLSYGYTF TGTGCCAGCAGTGTCGTACAGGGTCTTAGCTATGGCTACACCTTC
TRBJ2-3 16 . TRBD2 TRBV28 CASSSVGGGRSDTQYF TGTGCCAGCAGTTCGGTGGGCGGGGGGCGTTCAGATACGCAGTATTTT
TRBJ2-5 12 . . TRBV2 CASSAMQETQYF TGTGCCAGCAGTGCCATGCAAGAGACCCAGTACTTC
TRBJ1-1 14 . TRBD1 TRBV2 CASIERTGPTEAFF TGTGCCAGCATTGAGAGGACAGGGCCCACTGAAGCTTTCTTT
TRBJ2-3 14 . . TRBV30 CAWSVTTKVGTQYF TGTGCCTGGAGTGTAACGACAAAGGTGGGTACGCAGTATTTT
TRBJ1-4 15 . TRBD1 TRBV5-4 CASSSPDRDGEKLFF TGTGCCAGCAGCTCACCGGACAGGGACGGAGAAAAACTGTTTTTT
TRBJ2-3 14 few . TRBV2 CASTEDSHTDTQYF TGTGCCAGCACCGAGGACAGTCACACAGATACGCAGTATTTT
TRBJ2-1 14 . TRBD2 TRBV19 CASSPSGGYDEQFF TGTGCCAGTAGTCCGAGCGGGGGCTACGATGAGCAGTTCTTC
TRBJ2-3 16 . TRBD2 TRBV6-5 CASSYRLAGATDTQYF TGTGCCAGCAGTTACAGGCTAGCGGGGGCCACAGATACGCAGTATTTT